This TCR beta chain stems from a study of blood T cell repertoires in COVID-19. Trimming stripped 10 bases from V and 5 bases from J, with 17 bases between. The CDR3 runs to 14 residues. Germline CDR1 is SNHLY and CDR2 is FYNNEI. Clinical history as reported by participants underpinned cohort assignment. Clones were read by immunoSEQ multiplex PCR, and TCRdb kept only the in-frame ones, dropping some. The sample holds approximately 220,000 clones, roughly four fifths seen once. Input material: PBMCs or T cells enriched from blood (not recorded which). The chain combines TRBV2 with TRBJ1-4; possibly TRBD1 for D (6 bases). This TCR was recovered from a woman aged 40 to 55 who had been exposed to COVID-19. The CDR3 region has the DNA TGTGCCACTACACTCGGACAGTCAAATGAAAAACTGTTTTTT. Encoded protein: CATTLGQSNEKLFF.